This TCR beta chain was sequenced during a study of blood T cells in healthy people across ages. Study background: Template switching caught about one barcoded beta molecule for each two T cells. General observations from the study: Underestimates were what the diversity estimates from one million T cells were considered to be.

Turning to this clonotype: What it binds is unknown. Relative to the germline gene, one junction end is altered; a read error may explain this.

Primed by a sample-barcoded 5' primer and a J-beta primer mix, a second PCR proceeded for about 7 to 12 cycles. With 12 random nucleotides, a template-switch adaptor tagged each individual cDNA molecule. TCRdb re-derived calls from the 5' RACE reads in MiXCR, one entry per CDR3 protein. Among 600,000 or so distinct CDR3 sequences listed, under 25% were seen once. In each sample, at least 6 million PBMCs were isolated. The germline CDR1 and CDR2 sequences are LGHDT and YNNKEL (reference sequence). The CDR3 spans 13 residues. The TCR originated in a man between 65 and 79 years old in good health. The chain uses TRBV3-1 and TRBJ2-3, with a possible D match to TRBD1 (5 bases). Sequenced: blood. The CDR3 region is CAGSQATVDTQYF. DNA for the CDR3: TGTGCCGGCAGCCAAGCGACAGTGGATACGCAGTATTTT.